The source of this T cell receptor beta chain is a study of T-cell reconstitution after alpha-beta-depleted transplantation in children. A TCRbeta library incorporating unique molecular identifiers was prepared. TCRdb used MiXCR to reprocess the PCR reads, holding one entry per CDR3 protein. The table records around 380,000 distinct CDR3 sequences, under 13% of them present only once. Germline values: CDR1 SGHRS, CDR2 YFSETQ. The CDR3 loop spans 14 amino acids. This clonotype was seen repeatedly, ten times or more. One end of the junction does not line up with germline, which may come from a read error.

The receptor was isolated from a human donor who donated a stem cell graft to a child with acute myeloid leukemia. Sequenced here: PBMCs from the stem cell graft donor, sampled from the stem cell graft. The gene calls are TRBV5-1 and TRBJ2-2; D is undetermined. The CDR3 coding sequence is TGTGCCAGCAGCGCAGGAGCGAACACCGGGGAGCTGTTTTTT. Its translation is CASSAGANTGELFF.